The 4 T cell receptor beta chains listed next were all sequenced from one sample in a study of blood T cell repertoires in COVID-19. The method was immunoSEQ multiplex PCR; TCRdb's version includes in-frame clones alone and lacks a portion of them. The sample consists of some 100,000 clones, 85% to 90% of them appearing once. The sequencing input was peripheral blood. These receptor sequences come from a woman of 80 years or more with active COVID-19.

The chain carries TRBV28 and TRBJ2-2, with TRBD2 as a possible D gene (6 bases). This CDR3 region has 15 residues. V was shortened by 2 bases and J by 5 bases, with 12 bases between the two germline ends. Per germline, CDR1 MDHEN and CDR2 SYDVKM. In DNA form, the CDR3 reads TGTGCCAGCAGTTTAAGGCGCGCGGGGACCGGGGAGCTGTTTTTT. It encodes CASSLRRAGTGELFF.

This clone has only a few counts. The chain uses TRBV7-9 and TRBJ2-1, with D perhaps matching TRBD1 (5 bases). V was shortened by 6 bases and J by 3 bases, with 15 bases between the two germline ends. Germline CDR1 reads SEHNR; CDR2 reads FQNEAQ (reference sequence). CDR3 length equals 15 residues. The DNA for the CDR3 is TGTGCCAGCAGTACCTTAGACAGTCTCTACAATGAGCAGTTCTTC. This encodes CASSTLDSLYNEQFF.

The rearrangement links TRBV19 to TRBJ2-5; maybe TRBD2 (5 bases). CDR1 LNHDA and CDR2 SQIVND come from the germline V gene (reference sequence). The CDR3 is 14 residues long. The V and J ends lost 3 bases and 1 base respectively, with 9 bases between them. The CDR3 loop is CASSIFAGQETQYF. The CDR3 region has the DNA TGTGCCAGTAGTATTTTTGCGGGCCAAGAGACCCAGTACTTC.

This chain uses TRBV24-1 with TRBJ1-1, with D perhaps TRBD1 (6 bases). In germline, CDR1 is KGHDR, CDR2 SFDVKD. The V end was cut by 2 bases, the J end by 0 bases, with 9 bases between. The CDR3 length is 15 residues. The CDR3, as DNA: TGTGCCACCAGTGATTCACAGGGACTGAACACTGAAGCTTTCTTT. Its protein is CATSDSQGLNTEAFF.